The table lists the clone carrying this TCR beta chain with many counts. This sample is drawn from a study of neurological immune-mediated disorders. From the 5' RACE reads, TCRdb called clonotypes with MiXCR, one entry per CDR3 protein. The sample consists of 65,000 to 90,000 distinct CDR3 sequences, about 3% of them appearing once. CDR1 MGHRA and CDR2 YSYEKL come from the germline V gene. The CDR3 consists of 17 residues. V trimming: 3 bases; J trimming: 0 bases; junction bases outside the gene matches: 5. The sample was PBMCs. The V call is TRBV4-1, the J call TRBJ2-1, with 10 bases matching TRBD2. The TCR originated in a woman between 45 and 65 years old with multiple sclerosis. The CDR3 loop is CASSQGLARSSYNEQFF. The DNA of the CDR3 is TGCGCCAGCAGCCAGGGACTAGCGAGGAGCTCCTACAATGAGCAGTTCTTC.